What follows are 26 T cell receptor beta chains derived from one specimen sequenced in a study of blood T cell repertoires in COVID-19. Sequencing was performed with immunoSEQ multiplex PCR; in TCRdb, only in-frame clones are kept and a portion is missing. The sample records fewer than 300,000 clones, about 90% being singletons. The material sequenced was peripheral blood. The receptors shown here come from a woman younger than 45 with COVID-19, enrolled during active disease.

The rearrangement uses TRBV3-1 (or the pseudogene TRBV3-2) and TRBJ1-6; D may be TRBD1 (5 bases). Germline loops: CDR1 LGHDT, CDR2 YNNKEL (reference sequence). CDR3 length: 15 amino acids. V shed 2 bases and J shed 8 bases, with 13 bases lying between them. CDR3 in DNA: TGTGCCAGCAGCCAAACACAGGTCGGAGATTCACCCCTCCACTTT. This sequence encodes CASSQTQVGDSPLHF.

The V gene is TRBV6-5, the J gene TRBJ2-7, with D possibly matching TRBD1 (6 bases). The germline CDR1 and CDR2 sequences are MNHEY and SVGAGI. The CDR3 has 12 amino acids. The germline V and J ends were trimmed by 5 bases and 6 bases, with 11 bases remaining between them. The CDR3 protein is CASSPPGVEQYF. The DNA of the CDR3 is TGTGCCAGCAGTCCTCCAGGGGTCGAGCAGTACTTC.

The CDR3 loop reads CASAFRSSLSNQPQHF. Written as DNA, the CDR3 is TGTGCCAGCGCTTTCCGGAGCTCGTTGAGCAATCAGCCCCAGCATTTT. The chain links TRBV5-8 to TRBJ1-5; D gene uncertain. The germline V and J ends were trimmed by 7 bases and 1 base, with 18 bases remaining between them. The CDR3 length is 16 residues. Germline V CDR1 and CDR2: SGHTS, YDEGEE.

The rearrangement joins TRBV5-4 to TRBJ1-1; the D is unclear. The CDR3 totals 13 residues. V was trimmed by 6 bases and J by 2 bases, leaving 11 bases between them. The germline V gene encodes CDR1 SGHNT and CDR2 YYREEE (reference sequence). CDR3 protein: CASKEPLNTEAFF. For the CDR3, the DNA is TGTGCCAGCAAGGAGCCCCTTAACACTGAAGCTTTCTTT.

This chain joins TRBV7-9 and TRBJ2-2; D call uncertain. V dropped 4 bases and J dropped 3 bases, with 12 bases sitting between them. The CDR3 consists of 15 residues. Germline CDR1 SEHNR, CDR2 FQNEAQ (reference sequence). For the CDR3, the DNA is TGTGCCAGCAGCTCACACCAATTTTACACCGGGGAGCTGTTTTTT. Its protein product is CASSSHQFYTGELFF.

This sequence joins TRBV4-1 and TRBJ2-1; 10 positions match TRBD2. Germline lookup yields CDR1 MGHRA and CDR2 YSYEKL. After removal of 6 bases from V and 8 bases from J, the junction contained 13 bases not matched to a gene. The CDR3 is 16 residues long. This CDR3 reads CASRPVTSGGAHEQFF. The CDR3 nucleotides are TGCGCCAGCAGGCCGGTTACAAGCGGGGGGGCGCATGAGCAGTTCTTC.

This clone has a handful of counts. V gene TRBV20-1 combines with J gene TRBJ2-7, with D possibly matching TRBD2 (5 bases). Germline V gene sequence: CDR1 DFQATT, CDR2 SNEGSKA (reference sequence). V lost 4 bases to trimming and J lost 5 bases, with 6 bases between them. The CDR3 covers 10 residues. In DNA form, the CDR3 reads TGCAGTGCTAACGGGAACGAGCAGTACTTC. Amino acid sequence: CSANGNEQYF.

The rearrangement links TRBV25-1 to TRBJ1-5; tentatively, D is TRBD1 (6 bases). The CDR3 totals 15 residues. Germline values: CDR1 MGHDK, CDR2 SYGVNS. Trimming pared 2 bases from V and 2 bases from J, leaving 10 bases between. The CDR3 protein is CASSETGLGNQPQHF. As DNA, the CDR3 is TGTGCCAGCAGTGAAACAGGGCTCGGCAATCAGCCCCAGCATTTT.

The V gene is TRBV28, the J gene TRBJ1-5, with D unclear. The CDR3 has 15 amino acids. V lost 1 base and J lost 0, with 7 bases in between. Germline V lookup: CDR1 MDHEN, CDR2 SYDVKM. CDR3 residues: CASSLSAYSNQPQHF. For the CDR3, the DNA is TGTGCCAGCAGTTTATCTGCGTATAGCAATCAGCCCCAGCATTTT.

V gene TRBV6-5 combines with J gene TRBJ1-2, with 12 positions matching TRBD1. The CDR3 totals 13 residues. CDR1 is MNHEY, CDR2 SVGAGI, per germline. V lost 6 bases and J lost 8; bases outside the gene matches: 4. Here the CDR3 DNA reads TGTGCCAGCAGCTGGGGACAGGGGGCCGGCTACACCTTC. Translated: CASSWGQGAGYTF.

This clone was detected once. The chain couples TRBV10-3 to TRBJ1-6; D might be TRBD1 (5 bases). CDR1 and CDR2 from the germline V gene are ENHRY and SYGVKD. Trimming pared 7 bases from V and 10 bases from J, leaving 14 bases between. The CDR3 loop spans 13 amino acids. CDR3 in DNA: TGTGCCATCACGTCAGGGCGGCAATCACCCCTCCACTTT. Translation gives CAITSGRQSPLHF.

V and J are TRBV29-1 and TRBJ1-2, with 10 bases aligning to TRBD1. The germline gives CDR1 SQVTM, CDR2 ANQGSEA. This CDR3 is 14 amino acids long. V lost 4 bases to trimming and J lost 5 bases; unmatched junction nucleotides: 7. DNA for the CDR3: TGCAGCGTTGGGGCGGACAGGGGGGTTTATGGCTACACCTTC. It translates to CSVGADRGVYGYTF.

V usage is TRBV12-3 or TRBV12-4 and J usage is TRBJ1-4; no firm D call. The length of the CDR3 is 13 residues. V was pared by 3 bases and J by 5 bases, with 7 bases between. Here the CDR3 DNA reads TGTGCCAGCAGTTTTTTCCAGAATGAAAAACTGTTTTTT. It codes for CASSFFQNEKLFF.

The chain is built from TRBV19 and TRBJ2-7, with a possible D match to TRBD2 (6 bases). This CDR3 is built from 14 residues. CDR1 is LNHDA, CDR2 SQIVND, per germline (reference sequence). Trimming took 2 bases from V and 0 from J, leaving 8 bases between them. CDR3 DNA sequence: TGTGCCAGTAGTATAACCGGGAGCTCCTACGAGCAGTACTTC. It is translated as CASSITGSSYEQYF. The full variable domain, rest sourced from reference TRBV19 and TRBJ2-7, is DGGITQSPKYLFRKEGQNVTLSCEQNLNHDAMYWYRQDPGQGLRLIYYSQIVNDFQKGDIAEGYSVSREKKESFPLTVTSAQKNPTAFYLCASSITGSSYEQYFGPGTRLTVT.

The rearrangement uses TRBV5-1 and TRBJ2-1, with D perhaps TRBD1 (5 bases). V was cut by 1 base and J by 8 bases, with 13 bases left in between. The CDR3 runs 14 residues. Germline CDR1 is SGHRS and CDR2 is YFSETQ. This CDR3 reads CASSLIRAKDEQFF. In DNA, the CDR3 is TGCGCCAGCAGCTTGATCAGGGCCAAGGATGAGCAGTTCTTC.

This clone was observed a single time. The rearrangement joins TRBV11-2 to TRBJ2-1, with 9 bases aligning to TRBD1. Germline CDR1 is SGHAT and CDR2 is FQNNGV. The CDR3 has 15 residues. The trim removed 5 bases at V and 3 bases at J, leaving 5 bases unmatched. CDR3 amino acids: CASSPTGGFYNEQFF. CDR3 in DNA: TGTGCCAGCAGCCCGACAGGGGGTTTCTACAATGAGCAGTTCTTC.

This CDR3 reads CASSPPTRRSMELFF. CDR3 coding DNA: TGTGCCAGCTCACCACCAACCCGCAGGTCGATGGAGCTGTTTTTT. The chain combines TRBV18 with TRBJ2-2; D gene unclear. Germline V CDR1 and CDR2: KGHSH, LQKENI. V was pared by 0 bases and J by 10 bases, with 15 bases between. The CDR3 sequence is 15 residues long.

This chain links TRBV27 with TRBJ2-1; D remains ambiguous. The CDR3 extends over 13 amino acids. Trimming cost V 2 bases and J 4 bases, with 6 bases left between them. Per the germline V gene, CDR1 is MNHEY and CDR2 is SMNVEV (reference sequence). The CDR3 loop is CASSLTLYNEQFF. CDR3 nucleotides: TGTGCCAGCAGTTTAACACTATACAATGAGCAGTTCTTC.

The chain carries TRBV4-2 and TRBJ2-3; 8 bases line up with TRBD2. The ends lost 1 base at V and 6 bases at J; junction bases unmatched: 9. CDR1 and CDR2 from the germline V gene are LGHNA and YNFKEQ. The CDR3 sequence is 16 residues long. The CDR3 DNA is TGTGCCAGCAGCCAAGCGGGGGGGGAGAGGGCGGATACGCAGTATTTT. Translating gives CASSQAGGERADTQYF.

The chain employs TRBV5-1 and TRBJ1-2, with 9 bases aligning to TRBD1. V was clipped by 4 bases and J by 7 bases; unmatched bases: 5. The CDR3 extends over 13 amino acids. Germline lookup yields CDR1 SGHRS and CDR2 YFSETQ. DNA for the CDR3: TGCGCCAGCAGCATGGACAGGGGTGGTGGCTACACCTTC. Protein sequence: CASSMDRGGGYTF.

This chain links TRBV7-9 with TRBJ1-1, with 9 bases aligning to TRBD1. This CDR3 is 17 amino acids long. Germline-derived CDR1 and CDR2 are SEHNR and FQNEAQ (reference sequence). Trimming took 5 bases from V and 1 from J; bases not matched to a gene: 11. The CDR3 region is CASSPKRTGVENTEAFF. The CDR3 DNA reads TGTGCCAGCAGCCCCAAGAGGACAGGGGTCGAGAACACTGAAGCTTTCTTT.

The V and J genes are TRBV12-5 and TRBJ2-7; D is possibly TRBD1 (5 bases). V lost 1 base to trimming and J lost 2 bases, with 12 bases between them. This CDR3 has 15 amino acids. In germline, CDR1 is LGHNT, CDR2 FRNRAP. CDR3 sequence (DNA): TGTGCTAGTGGTTTGGAGGCAGGGCCCACCTACGAGCAGTACTTC. Its translation: CASGLEAGPTYEQYF.

The V call is TRBV9, the J call TRBJ2-2; 8 nucleotides match TRBD1. The CDR3 runs 15 residues. The trim removed 4 bases at V and 7 bases at J, leaving 9 bases unmatched. CDR1 is SGDLS, CDR2 YYNGEE, per germline. Written as DNA, the CDR3 is TGTGCCAGCAGCACCGACAGGGGACTGCACGGGGAGCTGTTTTTT. As protein: CASSTDRGLHGELFF.

The chain uses TRBV7-9 and TRBJ1-4, with unresolved D. The CDR3 spans 14 residues. Germline assignment: CDR1 SEHNR and CDR2 FQNEAQ (reference sequence). The V end lost 4 bases, the J end lost 3 bases, and 9 bases lay between the germline ends. The CDR3 sequence: CASSWATANEKLFF. CDR3 sequence (DNA): TGTGCCAGCAGCTGGGCAACGGCTAATGAAAAACTGTTTTTT.

This chain uses TRBV4-2 with TRBJ2-2, with 9 bases aligning to TRBD2. V shed 4 bases and J 3 bases; nucleotides not matched to a gene: 15. CDR1 is LGHNA, CDR2 YNFKEQ, per germline. The CDR3 contains 19 residues. The CDR3 region is CASSPDPVYSSGDTGELFF. CDR3 DNA sequence: TGTGCCAGCAGCCCCGATCCGGTTTATTCTAGCGGGGACACCGGGGAGCTGTTTTTT.

J is TRBJ2-3 and V is TRBV27, with D hard to call. CDR3 length equals 12 residues. The germline gives CDR1 MNHEY, CDR2 SMNVEV (reference sequence). V shed 4 bases and J shed 7 bases, with 9 bases lying between them. DNA of the CDR3: TGTGCCAGCAGTTCGAACAGTTATACGCAGTATTTT. It translates to CASSSNSYTQYF.